A selection of T cell receptor beta chains follows, all from one sample in a study of CDR3 diversity in severe acne. TCRdb reprocessed the PCR reads via MiXCR and lists one record per CDR3 protein. This table holds roughly 100,000 distinct CDR3 sequences, about half found once. The sample taken for sequencing was blood. These receptors originate from a male donor with acne. Both conserved end residues are trimmed from each CDR3.

v_call: TRBV7-9; cdr3_aa: ASSPIAGTGGMFFTEAF
v_call: TRBV7-2; cdr3_aa: ASSLFLDSNQPQH
v_call: TRBV28; cdr3_aa: ASSPGASRSTEAF
v_call: TRBV9; cdr3_aa: ASSSRDRSQETQY
v_call: TRBV4-1; cdr3_aa: ASSPRTDANTEAF
v_call: TRBV2; cdr3_aa: ASSAGLAENTGELF
v_call: TRBV10-2; cdr3_aa: ASSETIYGYT
v_call: TRBV12-3/TRBV12-4; cdr3_aa: ASSPLGGRQF
v_call: TRBV10-2; cdr3_aa: ASEGSSQETQY
v_call: TRBV7-9; cdr3_aa: ASSLVGVSRELF
v_call: TRBV29-1; cdr3_aa: SWAGGGDYEQY
v_call: TRBV10-3; cdr3_aa: AISESHGTGGNSPLH
v_call: TRBV20-1; cdr3_aa: SARDISGDPLNQPQH
v_call: TRBV5-6; cdr3_aa: ASSLAGGRHEQY
v_call: TRBV7-3; cdr3_aa: ASNIQGEQF
v_call: TRBV28; cdr3_aa: ASSSSGSIDASDETQY
v_call: TRBV7-6; cdr3_aa: ASSTGLAGGGDEQY
v_call: TRBV9; cdr3_aa: ASSVYGGLYEQY
v_call: TRBV7-3; cdr3_aa: ASSSNSGIGTDTQY
v_call: TRBV7-6; cdr3_aa: ASSRNPGTSGRSGEQY
v_call: TRBV7-3; cdr3_aa: ASSLSRGLDYGYT
v_call: TRBV20-1; cdr3_aa: SARVDRGLGNEQF
v_call: TRBV2; cdr3_aa: ASRGQGVLMYEQY
v_call: TRBV7-2; cdr3_aa: ASSLRQPGSYEQY
v_call: TRBV7-9; cdr3_aa: ASSLRQGGQSGEQY
v_call: TRBV29-1; cdr3_aa: SVGSGTGTYEQY
v_call: TRBV19; cdr3_aa: ASSRLPQVNTEAF
v_call: TRBV29-1; cdr3_aa: SVAIENNQPQH
v_call: TRBV5-1; cdr3_aa: ASSLVPGGSYEQY
v_call: TRBV5-1; cdr3_aa: ASRTGTEAVEY
v_call: TRBV7-9; cdr3_aa: ASSLETFNEKLF